The 21 T cell receptor beta chains presented below share a single source sample, sequenced in a study of OX40 agonist ivuxolimab in advanced cancers. Assay: immunoSEQ multiplex PCR; the TCRdb copy retains only in-frame clones and omits some. There are roughly 86,000 clones in the sample; 80% to 95% occur only once, and approximately 1.2% lies in the top ten. The sequencing used CD4+ or CD8+ T cells sorted from blood, collected in a trial of the OX40 agonist ivuxolimab. These receptors were taken from an adult with an advanced solid tumor such as melanoma, head and neck, liver or kidney cancer.

The rearrangement links TRBV28 to TRBJ2-5; the match to TRBD1 covers 9 bases. This CDR3 has 14 amino acids. V trimming: 5 bases; J trimming: 5 bases; junction bases outside the gene matches: 6. CDR1 is MDHEN and CDR2 is SYDVKM in the germline V gene. As DNA, the CDR3 is TGTGCCAGCAGTCGTGGACAGGGGTGGGAGACCCAGTACTTC. This encodes CASSRGQGWETQYF.

J is TRBJ2-7 and V is TRBV18; 10 nucleotides align to TRBD2. After removal of 3 bases from V and 3 bases from J, the junction contained 5 bases not matched to a gene. CDR3 length equals 15 residues. Germline CDR1 KGHSH, CDR2 LQKENI. CDR3 in amino acids: CASSPRTSGIYEQYF. DNA for the CDR3: TGTGCCAGCTCACCCAGGACTAGCGGTATCTACGAGCAGTACTTC.

This chain joins TRBV30 and TRBJ1-4; a possible D gene is TRBD1 (5 bases). Germline V gene lookup returns CDR1 GTSNPN and CDR2 SVGIG (reference sequence). V lost 1 base, J lost 3 bases, and 9 bases lay in between. There are 14 residues in the CDR3. CDR3 DNA: TGTGCCTGGAGTGAACACAGGCCTAATGAAAAACTGTTTTTT. Protein sequence: CAWSEHRPNEKLFF.

The J gene is TRBJ2-4, the V gene TRBV19; no firm D call. This CDR3 has 15 amino acids. V lost 4 bases to trimming and J lost 3 bases, with 13 bases between them. Per germline, CDR1 LNHDA and CDR2 SQIVND (reference sequence). As DNA, the CDR3 is TGTGCCAGTAGTAATATGGTGCGTCTCAAAAACATTCAGTACTTC. Its protein product is CASSNMVRLKNIQYF.

In the case of this clone: At one of its ends the junction is not consistent with the germline gene, which may arise from a read error. The V and J genes are TRBV19 and TRBJ1-2, with no clear D. The CDR3 is 12 residues long. Germline CDR1 LNHDA, CDR2 SQIVND (reference sequence). The CDR3 here is CASSSYPYDYTF. The CDR3 DNA is TGTGCCAGTAGTTCCTACCCCTATGACTACACCTTC.

The V call is TRBV9, the J call TRBJ2-1; no reliable D call. This CDR3 contains 11 residues. V lost 0 bases and J 9 bases, leaving 4 bases between the germline ends. Germline assignment: CDR1 SGDLS and CDR2 YYNGEE. The CDR3, as DNA: TGTGCCAGCAGCGTAGGGAGTGAGCAGTTCTTC. It specifies CASSVGSEQFF.

This clone was recorded once. V gene TRBV7-9 combines with J gene TRBJ2-7; D perhaps matches TRBD1 (5 bases). The CDR3 runs to 15 residues. Germline CDR1 is SEHNR and CDR2 is FQNEAQ (reference sequence). Trimming left V 3 bases short and J 5 bases short, with 17 bases between. CDR3 bases: TGTGCCAGCAGCTTTGGGGCTCAACCTACGGACGAGCAGTACTTC. This codes for CASSFGAQPTDEQYF.

DNA of the CDR3: TGTGCCAGCAGCCGGGACAGGGGAGGAGAGCAGTACTTC. Its translation: CASSRDRGGEQYF. The chain has TRBV6-5 and TRBJ2-7, with 10 nucleotides matching TRBD1. The CDR3 sequence is 13 residues long. Germline V lookup: CDR1 MNHEY, CDR2 SVGAGI. Germline trimming cut 6 bases from V and 7 bases from J; bases unmatched to any gene: 6.

The chain carries TRBV30 and TRBJ1-5; D remains ambiguous. The ends were cut back, 1 base at V and 3 bases at J, with 10 bases in the middle. CDR1 is GTSNPN, CDR2 SVGIG, per germline (reference sequence). CDR3 length: 14 amino acids. CDR3 coding DNA: TGTGCCTGGAGTGGAGCCCGCCCCAATCAGCCCCAGCATTTT. It translates to CAWSGARPNQPQHF.

The V and J genes are TRBV7-7 and TRBJ2-3, with no clear D. Germline assignment: CDR1 SSHAT and CDR2 FNYEAQ (reference sequence). This CDR3 has 15 residues. The CDR3 sequence is CASLGLETATDTQYF. The CDR3 coding sequence is TGTGCTAGTCTAGGCCTCGAAACAGCCACAGATACGCAGTATTTT. Variable domain in full (rest from reference TRBV7-7 and TRBJ2-3): GAGVSQSPRYKVTKRGQDVTLRCDPISSHATLYWYQQALGQGPEFLTYFNYEAQPDKSGLPSDRFSAERPEGSISTLTIQRTEQRDSAMYRCASLGLETATDTQYFGPGTRLTVL.

The chain recombines TRBV5-1 with TRBJ1-3; the D gene is possibly TRBD1 (5 bases). Trimming stripped 7 bases from V and 4 bases from J, with 15 bases between. The CDR3 sequence is 14 residues long. From germline, CDR1 is SGHRS and CDR2 YFSETQ. CDR3 in amino acids: CASSLGTGGNTIYF. The CDR3 bases are TGCGCCAGCTCCCTAGGGACGGGGGGAAACACCATATATTTT.

Here the CDR3 reads CASSRVREETQYF. CDR3 coding DNA: TGTGCCAGCAGTAGGGTCAGGGAAGAGACCCAGTACTTC. The chain couples TRBV6-1 to TRBJ2-5; possible D gene TRBD1, 5 bases. There are 13 residues in the CDR3. With 5 bases removed from V and 3 bases from J, the gap between germline ends came to 10 bases. Germline V gene lookup returns CDR1 MNHNS and CDR2 SASEGT.

The chain links TRBV18 to TRBJ2-2; no definite D call. Germline values: CDR1 KGHSH, CDR2 LQKENI. The CDR3 length is 12 residues. V was clipped by 3 bases and J by 3 bases, with 2 bases between them. CDR3 protein: CASSPDTGELFF. CDR3 bases: TGTGCCAGCTCACCCGACACCGGGGAGCTGTTTTTT. The full variable domain, completed using reference TRBV18 and TRBJ2-2, is NAGVMQNPRHLVRRRGQEARLRCSPMKGHSHVYWYRQLPEEGLKFMVYLQKENIIDESGMPKERFSAEFPKEGPSILRIQQVVRGDSAAYFCASSPDTGELFFGEGSRLTVL.

This rearrangement joins TRBV30 to TRBJ1-2; 7 bases agree with TRBD1. Germline CDR1 is GTSNPN and CDR2 is SVGIG (reference sequence). CDR3 length: 14 residues. J was trimmed by 3 bases and V by 1 base; bases with no gene match: 5. CDR3 nucleotides: TGTGCCTGGAGTGCAACAGGGGCCCACTATGGCTACACCTTC. This sequence encodes CAWSATGAHYGYTF.

V gene TRBV2 combines with J gene TRBJ1-3; no clear D. V lost 6 bases and J lost 0, with 9 bases in between. The CDR3 totals 14 residues. Germline CDR1 reads SNHLY; CDR2 reads FYNNEI. The CDR3 is CASSYQSSGNTIYF. In DNA form, the CDR3 reads TGTGCCAGCAGCTACCAGAGCTCTGGAAACACCATATATTTT.

The rearrangement uses TRBV5-1 and TRBJ1-4; TRBD1 matches 8 bases. Trimming at V came to 4 bases and at J to 0 bases, leaving 8 bases not matched to a gene. The CDR3 consists of 17 residues. Germline assignment: CDR1 SGHRS and CDR2 YFSETQ. This CDR3 is CASSQGTGAATNEKLFF. The CDR3 nucleotides are TGCGCCAGCAGCCAGGGGACAGGAGCTGCAACTAATGAAAAACTGTTTTTT.

The V call is TRBV7-2, the J call TRBJ2-1; the match to TRBD2 covers 14 bases. J gave up 8 bases and V 6 bases, and 9 bases lay outside the gene matches. Germline V lookup: CDR1 SGHTA, CDR2 FQGNSA. The CDR3 extends over 16 amino acids. The CDR3 DNA reads TGTGCCAGCAGTCTTAGTGGGACTAGCGGGAGTCATGAGCAGTTCTTC. Its protein is CASSLSGTSGSHEQFF.

The chain carries TRBV5-6 and TRBJ1-5; no definite D call. V was pared by 4 bases and J by 11 bases, with 25 bases between. CDR3 length equals 16 residues. Looked up from germline, CDR1 is SGHDT and CDR2 is YYEEEE. CDR3 nucleotide sequence: TGTGCCAGCAGCCCGGTCGACTCGTACGGCGTGCCAGCCCAGCATTTT. Amino acids: CASSPVDSYGVPAQHF.

The V and J genes are TRBV5-4 and TRBJ1-6; D is perhaps TRBD1 (6 bases). The germline CDR1 and CDR2 sequences are SGHNT and YYREEE (reference sequence). Trimming shortened V by 3 bases and J by 4 bases, and 17 bases separated the two germline ends. The CDR3 is 17 amino acids. The CDR3 protein is CASSSPTGTTYNSPLHF. CDR3 in DNA: TGTGCCAGCAGCTCTCCGACCGGGACAACTTATAATTCACCCCTCCACTTT.

The chain has TRBV10-2 and TRBJ2-1; D call uncertain. Trimming removed 3 bases at V and 9 bases at J, with 12 bases between. The CDR3 sequence is 13 residues long. The germline CDR1 and CDR2 sequences are WSHSY and SAAADI. The CDR3 region is CASSEPSISEQFF. CDR3 coding DNA: TGCGCCAGCAGTGAACCTAGTATAAGTGAGCAGTTCTTC.

V gene TRBV5-8 combines with J gene TRBJ1-5; 7 nucleotides agree with TRBD1. V shed 8 bases and J 2 bases; nucleotides not matched to a gene: 7. Germline CDR1 is SGHTS and CDR2 is YDEGEE. The CDR3 consists of 14 residues. The CDR3 nucleotides read TGTGCCAGTACCCGGACAGGCGGCAATCAGCCCCAGCATTTT. Protein: CASTRTGGNQPQHF.